This paragraph covers one TCR beta chain sequence. Its antigen is unknown. The data were obtained in a study of regulatory T cells in long-lasting Graves disease. The V end lost 0 bases, the J end lost 3 bases, and 8 bases lay between the germline ends. The CDR3 extends over 13 amino acids. Germline-derived CDR1 and CDR2 are GTSNPN and SVGIG (reference sequence). Study results and limitations: Samples came from peripheral blood alone, without thyroid tissue. With persistent disease, TRBV28, TRBJ1-2 and TRBJ2-5 were the favored segments.

Documented time point: persistent/refractory GD, antithyroid drugs over 5 years with positive TRAb. Generation of the TCR library employed RNA extracted from PBMCs. With iRepertoire HTBI primers and Arm-PCR of CDR3 regions, TCR beta libraries were built. TCRdb reprocessed the multiplex PCR reads via MiXCR and lists one record per CDR3 protein. The sample carries 650,000 to 850,000 distinct CDR3 sequences, 25% to 35% recorded once. This material consisted of peripheral blood mononuclear cells (PBMCs), taken when the disease was refractory, from a patient treated with antithyroid drugs. The clonotype originates from a female donor with Graves disease. V gene TRBV30 combines with J gene TRBJ1-2, with TRBD1 as a possible D gene (5 bases). CDR3 bases: TGTGCCTGGAGTGTTTTACAGGACTATGGCTACACCTTC. It is translated as CAWSVLQDYGYTF.